This T cell receptor (beta chain) emerged from a study of blood T cell repertoires in COVID-19. The trim removed 0 bases at V and 4 bases at J, leaving 7 bases unmatched. The CDR3 loop spans 16 amino acids. Germline CDR1 reads LNHNV; CDR2 reads YYDKDF (reference sequence). The assay was immunoSEQ multiplex PCR, and TCRdb's table has in-frame clones only and misses some. The sample lists roughly 200,000 clones; 88% were seen once. Sequenced: peripheral blood. The receptor was isolated from a man between 18 and 35 years old with active or convalescent COVID-19. The chain has TRBV15 and TRBJ1-2; TRBD1 matches at 8 bases. CDR3 in DNA: TGTGCCACCAGCAGAGACGGCAGGGGGCGCGTCTATGGCTACACCTTC. It translates to CATSRDGRGRVYGYTF.